This T cell receptor beta chain emerged from a study of CD8 T cells in Susac syndrome. The germline V gene has CDR1 SGHNT and CDR2 YYREEE (reference sequence). The CDR3 loop spans 16 amino acids. Trimming pared 0 bases from V and 1 base from J, leaving 11 bases between. CD8+ and CD4+ T cells taken from blood had their TCR beta sequenced. Reverse transcription of roughly 0.5 to 1 ug RNA used random hexamers. Amplification of TCR beta CDR3 across 54 Vbeta and 13 Jbeta was performed with immunoSEQ multiplex PCR. In TCRdb, the immunoSEQ multiplex PCR reads were re-called with MiXCR into one record per CDR3 protein. This repertoire shows around 150,000 distinct CDR3 sequences, roughly 94% found once; its top ten account for roughly 0.099%.

The source material was CD4+ T cells from PBMCs. The rearrangement links TRBV5-4 to TRBJ2-1; possibly TRBD2 for D (6 bases). This TCR came from a human donor with multiple sclerosis. The CDR3 spells CASSLDSGRSYNEQFF. CDR3 nucleotide sequence: TGTGCCAGCAGCTTGGATTCAGGGAGGTCCTACAATGAGCAGTTCTTC.